This T cell receptor (beta chain) derives from a study of cytomegalovirus exposure and HLA in healthy donors. Whole-study findings and limits: HLA-A and HLA-B allele assignments for most subjects were reportedly predicted accurately using TCR beta sequences. A missense DCLRE1C variant was associated with V- and J-gene trimming of TCR beta chains in a later analysis, and an independent cohort replicated the association. With high specificity and sensitivity, the classifier reportedly diagnosed cytomegalovirus status.

Regarding this clone: The antigen is unknown.

Germline V gene sequence: CDR1 SGDLS, CDR2 YYNGEE. V shed 10 bases and J shed 1 base, with 9 bases lying between them. CDR3 size: 12 residues. The PCR contained 60 Vbeta and 13 Jbeta primers. The assay was immunoSEQ multiplex PCR, and TCRdb's table has in-frame clones only and misses some. Counted here are around 140,000 clones, over 70% occurring once; the ten biggest clones make up about 1.5%. Sequenced material: PBMCs. This chain uses TRBV9 with TRBJ1-5, with TRBD1 as a possible D gene (6 bases). The sequence came from a woman younger than 35 in good health and CMV-seronegative. The chain's CDR3 is CASGESNQPQHF. The CDR3 DNA reads TGTGCCTCAGGGGAGAGCAATCAGCCCCAGCATTTT.